This TCR beta chain was retrieved from a study of early T cells in non-severe SARS-CoV-2 infection. TCRdb recomputed calls from the 5' RACE reads with MiXCR, one row per CDR3 protein. The sample includes 20,000 to 30,000 distinct CDR3 sequences, 4.5% to 5.5% of them seen just once. In its sample, this clonotype was seen a few times. CDR3 length: 16 residues. The ends lost 1 base at V and 6 bases at J; junction bases unmatched: 2. The receptor's source is an adult who was a healthcare worker with PCR-confirmed SARS-CoV-2 infection or an uninfected control (not recorded which). This rearrangement joins TRBV12-3 or TRBV12-4 to TRBJ2-1; 14 nucleotides align to TRBD2. The sequenced material came from whole blood. Here the CDR3 DNA reads TGTGCCAGCAGTTTAGGTGGGACTAGCGGGGGCAATGAGCAGTTCTTC. Translating it yields CASSLGGTSGGNEQFF.